This TCR beta chain came from a study of T-cell memory formation after mild COVID-19. Study background: In these data, TCR clusters were largely donor specific.

The germline CDR1 and CDR2 sequences are ENHRY and SYGVKD. This CDR3 contains 13 residues. Trimming removed 3 bases at V and 4 bases at J, with 7 bases between. Each CDR3 protein is one row after TCRdb ran MiXCR on the 5' RACE reads. The repertoire holds around 200,000 distinct CDR3 sequences, roughly 27% seen once, with 10% to 12% in the top ten. On this clonotype: What it binds is not known.

Study findings and constraints: Unconfirmed was the SARS-CoV-2 specificity of second-wave clones that peaked on day 37. Memory from before infection featured some responding clones, which suggests cross-reactive memory joined.

This chain joins TRBV10-3 and TRBJ1-5; D unresolved. The receptor was isolated from an adult woman who had mild COVID-19 (a few samples of this study predate the infection). Cell type and time point are not known. Material for sequencing was PBMCs or a T cell subset sorted from them (not recorded which). CDR3: CAISDSTNQPQHF. The DNA of the CDR3 is TGTGCCATCAGTGACAGTACAAATCAGCCCCAGCATTTT.